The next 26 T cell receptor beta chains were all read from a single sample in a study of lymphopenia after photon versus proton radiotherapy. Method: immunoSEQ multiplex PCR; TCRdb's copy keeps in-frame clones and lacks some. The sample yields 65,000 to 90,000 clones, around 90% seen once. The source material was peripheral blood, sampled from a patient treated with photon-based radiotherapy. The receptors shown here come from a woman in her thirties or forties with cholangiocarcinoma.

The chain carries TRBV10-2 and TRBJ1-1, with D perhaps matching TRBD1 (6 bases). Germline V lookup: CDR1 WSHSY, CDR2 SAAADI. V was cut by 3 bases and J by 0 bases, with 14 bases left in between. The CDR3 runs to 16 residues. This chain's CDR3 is CASSEFGQNMNTEAFF. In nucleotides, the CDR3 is TGCGCCAGCAGTGAATTCGGACAGAATATGAACACTGAAGCTTTCTTT.

Written as DNA, the CDR3 is TGTGCCAGCAGCGCGACCCCAGCAGGGGACTCTGGAAACACCATATATTTT. Protein sequence: CASSATPAGDSGNTIYF. This chain links TRBV9 with TRBJ1-3, with D perhaps TRBD1 (6 bases). This CDR3 is 17 amino acids long. Germline V lookup: CDR1 SGDLS, CDR2 YYNGEE. V was shortened by 3 bases and J by 0 bases, with 16 bases between the two germline ends.

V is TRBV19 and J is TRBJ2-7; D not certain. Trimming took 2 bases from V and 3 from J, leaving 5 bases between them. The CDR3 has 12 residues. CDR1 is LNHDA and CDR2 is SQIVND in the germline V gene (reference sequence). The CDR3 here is CASSIWGYEQYF. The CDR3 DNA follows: TGTGCCAGTAGTATATGGGGCTACGAGCAGTACTTC.

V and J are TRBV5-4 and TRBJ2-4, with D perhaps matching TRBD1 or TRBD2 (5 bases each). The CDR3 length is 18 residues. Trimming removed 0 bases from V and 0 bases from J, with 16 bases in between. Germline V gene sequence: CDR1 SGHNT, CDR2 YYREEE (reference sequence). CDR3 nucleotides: TGTGCCAGCAGCTTGGACCTCGGTCGGGGCCTAGCCAAAAACATTCAGTACTTC. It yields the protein CASSLDLGRGLAKNIQYF. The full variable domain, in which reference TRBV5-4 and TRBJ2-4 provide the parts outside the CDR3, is ETGVTQSPTHLIKTRGQQVTLRCSSQSGHNTVSWYQQALGQGPQFIFQYYREEENGRGNFPPRFSGLQFPNYSSELNVNALELDDSALYLCASSLDLGRGLAKNIQYFGAGTRLSVL.

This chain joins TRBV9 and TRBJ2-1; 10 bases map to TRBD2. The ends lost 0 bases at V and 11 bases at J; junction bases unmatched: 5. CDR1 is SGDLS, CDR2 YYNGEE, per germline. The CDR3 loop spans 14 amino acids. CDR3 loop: CASSVGTSGRQQFF. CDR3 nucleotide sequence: TGTGCCAGCAGCGTAGGGACTAGCGGACGTCAGCAGTTCTTC.

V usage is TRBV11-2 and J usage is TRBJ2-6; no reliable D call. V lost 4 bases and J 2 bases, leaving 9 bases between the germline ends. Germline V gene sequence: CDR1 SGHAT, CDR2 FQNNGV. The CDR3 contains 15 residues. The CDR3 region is CASSSVRPGANVLTF. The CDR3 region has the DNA TGTGCCAGCAGCTCAGTCCGTCCTGGGGCCAACGTCCTGACTTTC.

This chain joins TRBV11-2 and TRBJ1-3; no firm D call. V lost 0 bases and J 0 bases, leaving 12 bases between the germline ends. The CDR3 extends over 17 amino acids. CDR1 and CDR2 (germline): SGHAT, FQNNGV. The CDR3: CASSLDGMRYSGNTIYF. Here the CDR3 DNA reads TGTGCCAGCAGCTTAGATGGGATGAGGTACTCTGGAAACACCATATATTTT.

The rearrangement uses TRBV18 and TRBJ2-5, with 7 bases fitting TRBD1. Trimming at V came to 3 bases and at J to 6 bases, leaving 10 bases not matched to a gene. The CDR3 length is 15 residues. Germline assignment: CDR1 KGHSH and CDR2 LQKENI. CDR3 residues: CASSPPGGAEKTQYF. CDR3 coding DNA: TGTGCCAGCTCACCTCCAGGGGGTGCGGAAAAGACCCAGTACTTC.

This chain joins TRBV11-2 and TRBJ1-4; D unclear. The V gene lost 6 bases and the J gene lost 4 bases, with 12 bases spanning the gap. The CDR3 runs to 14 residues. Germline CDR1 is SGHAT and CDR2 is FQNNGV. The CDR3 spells CASSLGSGNEKLFF. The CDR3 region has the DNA TGTGCCAGCAGTCTAGGATCGGGTAATGAAAAACTGTTTTTT.

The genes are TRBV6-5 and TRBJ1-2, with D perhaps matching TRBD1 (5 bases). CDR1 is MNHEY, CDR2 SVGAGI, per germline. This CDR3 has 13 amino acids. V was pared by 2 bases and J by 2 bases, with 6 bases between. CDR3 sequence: CASSYDSNYGYTF. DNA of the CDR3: TGTGCCAGCAGTTACGACAGCAACTATGGCTACACCTTC.

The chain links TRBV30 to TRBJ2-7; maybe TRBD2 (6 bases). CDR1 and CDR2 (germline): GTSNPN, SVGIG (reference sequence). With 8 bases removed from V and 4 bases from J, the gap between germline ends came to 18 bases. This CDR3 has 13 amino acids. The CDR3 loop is CARRGMREYEQYF. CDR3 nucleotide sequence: TGTGCCCGGCGGGGAATGAGGGAATACGAGCAGTACTTC. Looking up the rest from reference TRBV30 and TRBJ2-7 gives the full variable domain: SQTIHQWPATLVQPVGSPLSLECTVEGTSNPNLYWYRQAAGRGLQLLFYSVGIGQISSEVPQNLSASRPQDRQFILSSKKLLLSDSGFYLCARRGMREYEQYFGPGTRLTVT.

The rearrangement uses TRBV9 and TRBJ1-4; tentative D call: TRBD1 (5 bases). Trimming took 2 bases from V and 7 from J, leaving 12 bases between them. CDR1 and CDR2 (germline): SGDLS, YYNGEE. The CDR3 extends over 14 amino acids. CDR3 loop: CASSVGPGLEKLFF. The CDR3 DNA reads TGTGCCAGCAGCGTGGGCCCAGGGCTTGAAAAACTGTTTTTT.

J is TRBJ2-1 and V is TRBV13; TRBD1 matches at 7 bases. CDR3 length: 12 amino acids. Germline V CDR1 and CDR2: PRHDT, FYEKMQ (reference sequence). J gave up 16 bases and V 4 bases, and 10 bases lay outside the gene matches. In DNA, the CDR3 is TGTGCCAGCAGCTCAGGGACAGTCGGGGTATTCTTC. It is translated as CASSSGTVGVFF.

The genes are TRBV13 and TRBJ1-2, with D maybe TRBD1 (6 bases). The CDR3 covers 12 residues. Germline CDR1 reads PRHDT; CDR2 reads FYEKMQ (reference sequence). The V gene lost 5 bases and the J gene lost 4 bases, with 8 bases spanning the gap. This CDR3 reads CASSLRGYGYTF. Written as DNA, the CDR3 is TGTGCCAGCAGCCTCAGGGGCTATGGCTACACCTTC.

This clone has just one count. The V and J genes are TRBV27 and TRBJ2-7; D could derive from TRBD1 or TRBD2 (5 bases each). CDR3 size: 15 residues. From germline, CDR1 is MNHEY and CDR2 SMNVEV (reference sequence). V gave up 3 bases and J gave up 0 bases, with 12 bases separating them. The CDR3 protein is CASSLAPGSSYEQYF. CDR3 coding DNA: TGTGCCAGCAGTTTGGCGCCAGGGAGCTCCTACGAGCAGTACTTC.

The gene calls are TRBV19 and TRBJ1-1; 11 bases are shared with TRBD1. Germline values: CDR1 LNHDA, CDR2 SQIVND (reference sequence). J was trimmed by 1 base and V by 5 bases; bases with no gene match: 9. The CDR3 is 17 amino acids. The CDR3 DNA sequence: TGTGCCAGTAGTGATCGGACAGGGGGCTATGGGAACACTGAAGCTTTCTTT. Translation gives CASSDRTGGYGNTEAFF.

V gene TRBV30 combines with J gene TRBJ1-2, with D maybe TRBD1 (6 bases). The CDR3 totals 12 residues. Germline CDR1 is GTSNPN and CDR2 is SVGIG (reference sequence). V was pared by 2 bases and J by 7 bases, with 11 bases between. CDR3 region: CAWSIQGSGYTF. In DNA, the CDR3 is TGTGCCTGGAGTATACAGGGCTCTGGCTACACCTTC.

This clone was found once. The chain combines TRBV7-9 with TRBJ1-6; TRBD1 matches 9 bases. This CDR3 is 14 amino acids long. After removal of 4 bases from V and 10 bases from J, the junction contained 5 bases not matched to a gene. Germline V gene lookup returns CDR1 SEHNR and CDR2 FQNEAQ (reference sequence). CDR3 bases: TGTGCCAGCAGCTCAGTGACAGGGGGGTCACCCCTCCACTTT. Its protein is CASSSVTGGSPLHF.

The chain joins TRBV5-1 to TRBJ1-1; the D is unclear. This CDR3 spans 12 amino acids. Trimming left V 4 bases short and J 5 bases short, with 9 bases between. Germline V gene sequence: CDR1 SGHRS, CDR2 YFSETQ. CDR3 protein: CASSPDQTEAFF. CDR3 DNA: TGCGCCAGCAGCCCGGACCAGACTGAAGCTTTCTTT.

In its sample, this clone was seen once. CDR3 nucleotides: TGTGCCAGCAGCCACGAGGGCGATGAGCAGTTCTTC. Translating it yields CASSHEGDEQFF. The chain carries TRBV11-1 and TRBJ2-1; the D gene is possibly TRBD2 (5 bases). The length of the CDR3 is 12 residues. Germline assignment: CDR1 SGHAT and CDR2 FQDESV (reference sequence). V gave up 5 bases and J gave up 8 bases, with 10 bases separating them.

The CDR3 nucleotides read TGTGCCAGCAGCCCTGGACAGGGGGCGAATTCTGGCTACACCTTC. Its protein is CASSPGQGANSGYTF. The chain joins TRBV11-2 to TRBJ1-2, with 11 bases matching TRBD1. CDR3 size: 15 residues. The germline V gene has CDR1 SGHAT and CDR2 FQNNGV. J lost 7 bases, V lost 5 bases, and 9 bases had no gene match.

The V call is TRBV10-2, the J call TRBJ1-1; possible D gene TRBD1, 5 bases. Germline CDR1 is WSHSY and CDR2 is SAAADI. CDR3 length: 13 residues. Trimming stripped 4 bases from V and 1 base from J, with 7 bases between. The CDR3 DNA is TGCGCCAGCAGTGCAGGGAGGAACACTGAAGCTTTCTTT. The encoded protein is CASSAGRNTEAFF.

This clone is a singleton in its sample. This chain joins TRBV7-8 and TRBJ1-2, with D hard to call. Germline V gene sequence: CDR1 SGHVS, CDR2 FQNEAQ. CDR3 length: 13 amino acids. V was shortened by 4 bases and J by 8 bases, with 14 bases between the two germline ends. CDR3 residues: CASSSGREGGYTF. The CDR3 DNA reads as TGTGCCAGCAGCTCCGGGAGGGAGGGCGGCTACACCTTC.

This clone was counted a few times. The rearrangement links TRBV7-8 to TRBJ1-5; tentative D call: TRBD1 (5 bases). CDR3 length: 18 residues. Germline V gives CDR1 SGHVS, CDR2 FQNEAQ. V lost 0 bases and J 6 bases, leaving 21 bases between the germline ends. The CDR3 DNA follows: TGTGCCAGCAGCTTAGCCTCCGGGACGATGATAAGGGTTCAGCCCCAGCATTTT. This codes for CASSLASGTMIRVQPQHF.

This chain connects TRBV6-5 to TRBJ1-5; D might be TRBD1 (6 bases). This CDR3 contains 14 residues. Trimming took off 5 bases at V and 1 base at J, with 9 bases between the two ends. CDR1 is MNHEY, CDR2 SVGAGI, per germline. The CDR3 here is CASSTGISNQPQHF. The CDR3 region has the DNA TGTGCCAGCAGTACAGGGATAAGCAATCAGCCCCAGCATTTT.

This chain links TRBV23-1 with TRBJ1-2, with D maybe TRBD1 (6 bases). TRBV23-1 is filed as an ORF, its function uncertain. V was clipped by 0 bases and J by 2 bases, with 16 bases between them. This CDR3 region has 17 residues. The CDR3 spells CASSQSQGTRGNYGYTF. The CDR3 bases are TGCGCCAGCAGTCAATCGCAGGGGACAAGGGGGAACTATGGCTACACCTTC.